This entry describes one TCR beta chain. Trimming shortened V by 3 bases and J by 8 bases, and 19 bases separated the two germline ends. This CDR3 comprises 15 residues. Germline V gene data show CDR1 as SGHVS and CDR2 as FNYEAQ. The sample belongs to a study of blood T cell repertoires in COVID-19. Study at large: There were acute and convalescent COVID-19 samples, and they came from the United States, Italy and Spain.

Original methodology: Reference gene primer amplification gave estimated nucleated cell counts. The protocol was immunoSEQ multiplex PCR, while the TCRdb copy is restricted to in-frame clones and leaves out a portion. The D gene and trimming were derived from the DNA, and the V and J assignments and clone size from that table. This table holds 46,000 or so clones, roughly 90% found once. The source material was peripheral blood. This chain joins TRBV7-6 and TRBJ1-2, with D uncertain. The receptor's source is a man aged 70-80 years with active COVID-19. CDR3 sequence reads: CASSFGGGRSDGYTF. In DNA, the CDR3 is TGTGCCAGCAGCTTCGGAGGTGGACGGTCCGACGGCTACACCTTC. Looking up the rest from reference TRBV7-6 and TRBJ1-2 gives the full variable domain: GAGVSQSPRYKVTKRGQDVALRCDPISGHVSLYWYRQALGQGPEFLTYFNYEAQQDKSGLPNDRFSAERPEGSISTLTIQRTEQRDSAMYRCASSFGGGRSDGYTFGSGTRLTVV.